Below, one TCR beta chain is given with its context. The source of the sample is a study of blood T cell repertoires in COVID-19. This table comes from immunoSEQ multiplex PCR, and its TCRdb copy is limited to in-frame clones, with some not included. This repertoire shows about 74,000 clones, roughly 88% found once; its top ten account for about 7%. The source of this sequence is a woman of 80 years or more with acute or convalescent COVID-19. The sequenced sample consisted of peripheral blood.

In DNA, the CDR3 is TGTGCCAGCAGTAGACCGGCAGGGCCGAACACTGAAGCTTTCTTT. Translated: CASSRPAGPNTEAFF. The chain joins TRBV6-5 to TRBJ1-1, with a possible D match to TRBD1 (5 bases). This CDR3 comprises 15 residues. Trimming shortened V by 5 bases and J by 1 base, and 14 bases separated the two germline ends. Germline V gene sequence: CDR1 MNHEY, CDR2 SVGAGI.